The 22 T cell receptor beta chains below were found in one sample sequenced in a study of cytomegalovirus exposure and HLA in healthy donors. Produced via immunoSEQ multiplex PCR; TCRdb's table is partial and in-frame only. The sample yields tens of thousands of clones, roughly 96% seen once. The sample taken for sequencing was PBMCs. These TCRs come from a man aged 18-30 years in good health and CMV-seronegative.

This clone appeared once. The chain has TRBV27 and TRBJ2-7; no definite D call. CDR3 length equals 16 residues. V was pared by 5 bases and J by 1 base, with 18 bases between. CDR1 and CDR2 (germline): MNHEY, SMNVEV (reference sequence). DNA for the CDR3: TGTGCCAGCAGTGCTCTTGCGCCGAGGCGTTCCTACGAGCAGTACTTC. Translation: CASSALAPRRSYEQYF.

This chain links TRBV4-1 with TRBJ2-1; 11 positions match TRBD1. The length of the CDR3 is 14 residues. Germline V lookup: CDR1 MGHRA, CDR2 YSYEKL. V shed 3 bases, J shed 9 bases, and the junction held 4 bases outside the gene matches. In nucleotides, the CDR3 is TGCGCCAGCAGCCAGGGACAGGGGGTCGGTGAGCAGTTCTTC. Its translation is CASSQGQGVGEQFF.

The chain links TRBV6-6 to TRBJ2-7; D gene uncertain. Germline CDR1 reads MNHNY; CDR2 reads SVGAGI (reference sequence). The CDR3 contains 15 residues. V lost 0 bases and J 2 bases, leaving 11 bases between the germline ends. The CDR3, as DNA: TGTGCCAGCAGTTACTCGAGCGCTGGAGCCTACGAGCAGTACTTC. Amino acid sequence: CASSYSSAGAYEQYF.

The chain couples TRBV7-2 to TRBJ1-4, with D unclear. The CDR3 has 16 residues. V was trimmed by 5 bases and J by 5 bases, leaving 18 bases between them. Germline-derived CDR1 and CDR2 are SGHTA and FQGNSA. The CDR3 spells CASSPPEAGRNEKLFF. CDR3 coding DNA: TGTGCCAGCAGCCCCCCAGAGGCGGGGAGGAATGAAAAACTGTTTTTT.

This sequence joins TRBV10-3 and TRBJ2-3; 8 nucleotides line up with TRBD1. The CDR3 contains 15 residues. The V and J ends lost 3 bases and 0 bases, in that order; junction bases with no gene match: 2. Germline values: CDR1 ENHRY, CDR2 SYGVKD. In DNA, the CDR3 is TGTGCCATCAGTGACCGGACAGGGAGCACAGATACGCAGTATTTT. Translation: CAISDRTGSTDTQYF.

The chain recombines TRBV9 with TRBJ1-2; maybe TRBD1 (5 bases). Germline values: CDR1 SGDLS, CDR2 YYNGEE. This CDR3 comprises 12 residues. V gave up 0 bases and J gave up 7 bases, with 7 bases separating them. The CDR3 DNA reads TGTGCCAGCAGCGTAGGGGGCGGTGGCTACACCTTC. This gives the protein CASSVGGGGYTF.

This clone appeared once. The V and J genes are TRBV28 and TRBJ2-7, with TRBD1 matching over 7 bases. The CDR3 is 15 residues long. Trimming cost V 8 bases and J 0 bases; bases outside gene matches: 10. Germline loops: CDR1 MDHEN, CDR2 SYDVKM. As DNA, the CDR3 is TGTGCCAGCGGCCGACAGGGTTATAGCTCCTACGAGCAGTACTTC. This encodes CASGRQGYSSYEQYF.

The V and J genes are TRBV7-3 and TRBJ2-7; TRBD2 matches 8 bases. The CDR3 sequence is 17 residues long. Germline V lookup: CDR1 SGHTA, CDR2 FQGTGA. After removal of 5 bases from V and 7 bases from J, the junction contained 19 bases not matched to a gene. The CDR3 DNA reads TGTGCCAGCAGCCCAACGGGGGGTAGGACGGGAGGGCAGGAGCAGTACTTC. Protein sequence: CASSPTGGRTGGQEQYF. Full variable domain (missing parts from reference TRBV7-3 and TRBJ2-7): GAGVSQTPSNKVTEKGKYVELRCDPISGHTALYWYRQSLGQGPEFLIYFQGTGAADDSGLPNDRFFAVRPEGSVSTLKIQRTERGDSAVYLCASSPTGGRTGGQEQYFGPGTRLTVT.

The chain combines TRBV28 with TRBJ2-2; D is uncertain. CDR1 and CDR2 from the germline V gene are MDHEN and SYDVKM. Trimming pared 6 bases from V and 1 base from J, leaving 6 bases between. The CDR3 consists of 13 residues. The CDR3 DNA sequence: TGTGCCAGCAGAAGGAGGAACACCGGGGAGCTGTTTTTT. It codes for CASRRRNTGELFF.

CDR3 nucleotide sequence: TGTGCCAGCAGCCCGCGGACACTCGAAAAACTGTTTTTT. Its protein product is CASSPRTLEKLFF. V usage is TRBV7-9 and J usage is TRBJ1-4; the D gene is possibly TRBD1 (5 bases). The CDR3 runs to 13 residues. Germline CDR1 SEHNR, CDR2 FQNEAQ (reference sequence). The V and J ends lost 5 bases and 8 bases respectively, with 12 bases between them.

The gene calls are TRBV5-4 and TRBJ2-4, with TRBD2 as a possible D gene (5 bases). The V gene's germline CDR1 is SGHNT and CDR2 YYREEE (reference sequence). This CDR3 spans 13 amino acids. V lost 5 bases, J lost 6 bases, and 12 bases lay in between. The CDR3 DNA reads as TGTGCCAGCAGGATGCGGGTTGGAAACATTCAGTACTTC. This encodes CASRMRVGNIQYF. Variable domain in full (rest from reference TRBV5-4 and TRBJ2-4): ETGVTQSPTHLIKTRGQQVTLRCSSQSGHNTVSWYQQALGQGPQFIFQYYREEENGRGNFPPRFSGLQFPNYSSELNVNALELDDSALYLCASRMRVGNIQYFGAGTRLSVL.

J is TRBJ1-5 and V is TRBV28; TRBD1 matches 8 bases. Per the germline V gene, CDR1 is MDHEN and CDR2 is SYDVKM. The V and J ends lost 3 bases and 7 bases, in that order; junction bases with no gene match: 5. The CDR3 spans 14 residues. The DNA of the CDR3 is TGTGCCAGCAGTTTTGCAGGGGGCTACCAGCCCCAGCATTTT. Amino acids: CASSFAGGYQPQHF.

The rearrangement uses TRBV2 and TRBJ2-7; D is possibly TRBD1 (5 bases). The germline V and J ends were trimmed by 1 base and 4 bases, with 11 bases remaining between them. The CDR3 sequence is 14 residues long. The V gene's germline CDR1 is SNHLY and CDR2 FYNNEI. The CDR3 reads CASSEVRAGYEQYF. The CDR3 nucleotides read TGTGCCAGCAGTGAAGTCAGGGCTGGGTACGAGCAGTACTTC.

The V and J genes are TRBV5-4 and TRBJ1-2, with TRBD1 as a possible D gene (6 bases). This CDR3 contains 16 residues. With 1 base removed from V and 6 bases from J, the gap between germline ends came to 19 bases. The germline CDR1 and CDR2 sequences are SGHNT and YYREEE (reference sequence). Here the CDR3 DNA reads TGTGCCAGCAGCTTGTGGTCTCCCACAGGGCGTGATGGCTACACCTTC. It is translated as CASSLWSPTGRDGYTF. The full variable domain, in which reference TRBV5-4 and TRBJ1-2 provide the parts outside the CDR3, is ETGVTQSPTHLIKTRGQQVTLRCSSQSGHNTVSWYQQALGQGPQFIFQYYREEENGRGNFPPRFSGLQFPNYSSELNVNALELDDSALYLCASSLWSPTGRDGYTFGSGTRLTVV.

The CDR3 loop is CASSWDRNTEAFF. The CDR3 nucleotides read TGTGCCAGCAGTTGGGACAGAAACACTGAAGCTTTCTTT. This chain links TRBV27 with TRBJ1-1, with 7 nucleotides matching TRBD1. The CDR3 is 13 amino acids. The germline V gene encodes CDR1 MNHEY and CDR2 SMNVEV (reference sequence). J gave up 2 bases and V 4 bases, and 1 base lay outside the gene matches.

This clone was detected a few times. This sequence joins TRBV6-6 and TRBJ2-3; TRBD2 aligns across 7 bases. Germline-derived CDR1 and CDR2 are MNHNY and SVGAGI (reference sequence). The CDR3 is 15 amino acids. The ends lost 8 bases at V and 5 bases at J; junction bases unmatched: 13. This CDR3 reads CASVGGTMEIDTQYF. The CDR3 DNA is TGTGCCAGCGTTGGGGGGACTATGGAAATAGATACGCAGTATTTT.

The chain recombines TRBV13 with TRBJ2-1; TRBD2 matches 11 bases. The CDR3 loop spans 15 amino acids. Germline CDR1 PRHDT, CDR2 FYEKMQ (reference sequence). V was clipped by 0 bases and J by 7 bases; unmatched bases: 2. CDR3 region: CASSLGLAGENEQFF. CDR3 DNA sequence: TGTGCCAGCAGCTTAGGACTAGCGGGAGAAAATGAGCAGTTCTTC. Together with reference TRBV13 and TRBJ2-1, the CDR3 gives the full variable domain: AAGVIQSPRHLIKEKRETATLKCYPIPRHDTVYWYQQGPGQDPQFLISFYEKMQSDKGSIPDRFSAQQFSDYHSELNMSSLELGDSALYFCASSLGLAGENEQFFGPGTRLTVL.

The chain recombines TRBV2 with TRBJ2-7; 7 bases align to TRBD2. V lost 6 bases to trimming and J lost 0 bases; unmatched junction nucleotides: 5. The CDR3 is 14 residues long. CDR1 and CDR2 from the germline V gene are SNHLY and FYNNEI. The CDR3 DNA is TGTGCCAGCAGGGAACTAGCGATCTCCTACGAGCAGTACTTC. Protein sequence: CASRELAISYEQYF.

This rearrangement joins TRBV4-2 to TRBJ1-1; D perhaps matches TRBD1 (6 bases). V dropped 3 bases and J dropped 2 bases, with 16 bases sitting between them. The CDR3 covers 16 residues. CDR1 and CDR2 from the germline V gene are LGHNA and YNFKEQ. The CDR3 reads CASSHNAGDANTEAFF. The CDR3 DNA reads TGTGCCAGCAGCCACAATGCAGGGGACGCCAACACTGAAGCTTTCTTT.

The chain is built from TRBV4-3 and TRBJ2-3; D is unresolved. Germline V gives CDR1 LGHNA, CDR2 YSLEER. V lost 2 bases and J 5 bases, leaving 8 bases between the germline ends. The CDR3 has 13 amino acids. In DNA form, the CDR3 reads TGCGCCAGCAGCCAATTACTCGGAGATACGCAGTATTTT. The encoded protein is CASSQLLGDTQYF.

The rearrangement joins TRBV30 to TRBJ2-7, with TRBD1 matching 8 bases. The CDR3 runs 16 residues. Germline assignment: CDR1 GTSNPN and CDR2 SVGIG (reference sequence). V lost 1 base, J lost 4 bases, and 12 bases stayed unmatched. The CDR3 loop is CAWSAQGAGSIYEQYF. The CDR3 bases are TGTGCCTGGAGTGCTCAGGGGGCTGGGTCGATATACGAGCAGTACTTC. The full variable domain, its missing parts supplied by reference TRBV30 and TRBJ2-7, is SQTIHQWPATLVQPVGSPLSLECTVEGTSNPNLYWYRQAAGRGLQLLFYSVGIGQISSEVPQNLSASRPQDRQFILSSKKLLLSDSGFYLCAWSAQGAGSIYEQYFGPGTRLTVT.

The chain carries TRBV27 and TRBJ2-5; possible D gene TRBD2, 6 bases. The CDR3 has 16 amino acids. The V gene's germline CDR1 is MNHEY and CDR2 SMNVEV (reference sequence). V was cut by 3 bases and J by 2 bases, with 16 bases left in between. CDR3 DNA: TGTGCCAGCAGTTTTGGGTTAGGAGGGGATCAAGAGACCCAGTACTTC. It specifies CASSFGLGGDQETQYF.